This entry features one T cell receptor beta chain sequence. The antigen is unknown. These data are taken from a study of CD8+ T cells in alopecia areata. Study-wide findings and caveats: Although TCR sharing was seen in mice, sharing across patients was less clear, possibly for HLA-related reasons. Higher clonality and more expanded CD8+ clones appeared in lesional than normal scalp.

This CDR3 region has 14 residues. Germline V lookup: CDR1 PRHDT, CDR2 FYEKMQ (reference sequence). The V gene end was trimmed by 4 bases and the J gene end by 1 base; junction bases not matched to a gene: 2. CD4+ and CD8+ T cells were sorted from PBMCs stained for CD3, CD4 and CD8. The sequencing template was cDNA reverse transcribed from extracted RNA. This table comes from immunoSEQ multiplex PCR, and its TCRdb copy is limited to in-frame clones, with some not included. This table has about 200,000 clones, 45% to 70% appearing once. Sequencing used CD8+ T cells sorted from blood. This TCR was sampled from a human donor in good health. The chain employs TRBV13 and TRBJ1-1, with 8 bases lining up with TRBD1. The CDR3 region is CASSSGGKNTEAFF. The CDR3 coding sequence is TGTGCCAGCAGCTCAGGGGGCAAGAACACTGAAGCTTTCTTT.